These T cell receptor beta chains were read from a single sample in a study of neurological immune-mediated disorders. TCRdb re-derived calls from the 5' RACE reads in MiXCR, one entry per CDR3 protein. This table holds roughly 100,000 distinct CDR3 sequences, about a tenth found once. Input material: PBMCs. Receptors were obtained from a female donor with HTLV-1-associated myelopathy (HAM/TSP). The CDR3 runs from the conserved cysteine through the conserved F or W. D genes are given only for firm matches. A row's size may be missing; if present it is once, few, many or a size class.

clone_size,d_call,j_call,v_call,cdr3_nt,cdr3_aa
many,NA,TRBJ2-5,TRBV20-1,TGCAGTGCTAGCGGGAGCTGGGGCCAAGAGACCCAGTACTTC,CSASGSWGQETQYF
many,NA,TRBJ2-7,TRBV7-3,TGTGCCAGCAGCTTAACCGGGACAAAACCCTACGAGCAGTACTTC,CASSLTGTKPYEQYF
many,TRBD2,TRBJ2-5,TRBV7-8,TGTGCCAGCAGCCCGATAGCGGGGGCGGAGACCCAGTACTTC,CASSPIAGAETQYF
many,NA,TRBJ2-1,TRBV12-3/TRBV12-4,TGTGCCAGCACCGGAGTCCTGGGCTCCTACAATGAGCAGTTCTTC,CASTGVLGSYNEQFF
medium-sized,TRBD1,TRBJ2-7,TRBV20-1,TGCAGTGCCAGGGACAGGGGGTTAACCTCAAGAGCCGAGCAGTACTTC,CSARDRGLTSRAEQYF
few,NA,TRBJ2-7,TRBV6-5,TGTGCCAGCAGTTACTCGGAGGTAGGCTCCTACGAGCAGTACTTC,CASSYSEVGSYEQYF
many,NA,TRBJ2-5,TRBV5-1,TGCGCCAGCAGCTTGGCAGGCCTACAAGGAGAGACCCAGTACTTC,CASSLAGLQGETQYF
NA,NA,TRBJ2-5,TRBV2,TGTGCCAGCAGTGAAAAGACCCTAGGGTCAGAGGTCGGGGAGACCCAGTACTTC,CASSEKTLGSEVGETQYF
many,TRBD2,TRBJ2-3,TRBV4-1,TGCGCCAGCAGCTTTACGGGGGGGAACACAGATACGCAGTATTTT,CASSFTGGNTDTQYF
few,TRBD1,TRBJ2-5,TRBV20-1,TGCAGTGCTAGGGGACAGGAAGAGACCCAGTACTTC,CSARGQEETQYF
many,NA,TRBJ2-1,TRBV18,TGTGCCAGCCGCGCCGGGAGCCCGAACAATGAGCAGTTCTTC,CASRAGSPNNEQFF